The entry below describes one T cell receptor beta chain. The data were taken from a study of patients and donors after allogeneic stem cell transplantation. Each CDR3 protein gets one entry after TCRdb re-called the RT-PCR reads with MiXCR. Of 410,000 or so distinct CDR3 sequences in the sample, 15% to 20% were seen once. Trimming removed 0 bases at V and 3 bases at J, with 9 bases between. The length of the CDR3 is 14 residues. Germline lookup yields CDR1 DFQATT and CDR2 SNEGSKA (reference sequence). The chain uses TRBV20-1 and TRBJ1-5; D ambiguous. The sequenced sample was blood, either unsorted or a sorted T cell fraction (not recorded which). This clonotype originated in a human donor who was either an allogeneic HSCT recipient or a stem cell or donor lymphocyte infusion donor (not recorded which). It is not recorded whose cells these are; they may come from a transplant donor. Here the CDR3 reads CSARDLAVNQPQHF. CDR3 nucleotides: TGCAGTGCTAGAGATCTGGCAGTCAATCAGCCCCAGCATTTT.